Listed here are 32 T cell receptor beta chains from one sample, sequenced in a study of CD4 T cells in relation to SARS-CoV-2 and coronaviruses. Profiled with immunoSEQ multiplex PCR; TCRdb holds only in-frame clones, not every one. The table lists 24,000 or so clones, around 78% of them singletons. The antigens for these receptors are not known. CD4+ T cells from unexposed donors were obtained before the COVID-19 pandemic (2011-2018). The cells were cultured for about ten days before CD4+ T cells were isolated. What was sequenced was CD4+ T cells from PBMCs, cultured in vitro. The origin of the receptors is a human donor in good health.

The CDR3 DNA follows: TGTGCCAGCAGTTGGACAGGGGGCGCAGATACGCAGTATTTT. As protein: CASSWTGGADTQYF. The rearrangement links TRBV27 to TRBJ2-3; TRBD1 aligns across 11 bases. Germline CDR1 reads MNHEY; CDR2 reads SMNVEV (reference sequence). J was trimmed by 4 bases and V by 4 bases; bases with no gene match: 1. The CDR3 runs to 14 residues.

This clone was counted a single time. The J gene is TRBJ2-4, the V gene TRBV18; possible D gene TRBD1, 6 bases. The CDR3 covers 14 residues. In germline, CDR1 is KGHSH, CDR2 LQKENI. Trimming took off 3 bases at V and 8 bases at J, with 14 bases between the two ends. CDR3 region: CASSPDRSVDIQYF. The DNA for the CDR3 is TGTGCCAGCTCACCCGACAGGAGTGTCGACATTCAGTACTTC.

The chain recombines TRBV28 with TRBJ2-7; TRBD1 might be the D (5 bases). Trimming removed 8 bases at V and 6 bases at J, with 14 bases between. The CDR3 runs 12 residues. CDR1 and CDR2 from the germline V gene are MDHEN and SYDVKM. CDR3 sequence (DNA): TGTGCCAGCCAGGGCCCCCTCGGCGAGCAGTACTTC. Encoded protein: CASQGPLGEQYF.

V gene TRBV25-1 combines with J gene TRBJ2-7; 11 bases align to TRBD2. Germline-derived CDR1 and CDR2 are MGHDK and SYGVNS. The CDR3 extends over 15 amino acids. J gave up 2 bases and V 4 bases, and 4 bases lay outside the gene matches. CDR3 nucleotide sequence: TGTGCCAGCAGTGCCGGGACTAGCGGTGCCTACGAGCAGTACTTC. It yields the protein CASSAGTSGAYEQYF.

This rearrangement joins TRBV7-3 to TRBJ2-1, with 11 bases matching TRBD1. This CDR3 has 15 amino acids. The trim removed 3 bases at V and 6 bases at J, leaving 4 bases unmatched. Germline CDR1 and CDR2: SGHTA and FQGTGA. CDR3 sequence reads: CASSLPGTGGNEQFF. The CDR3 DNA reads TGTGCCAGCAGCTTGCCCGGGACAGGGGGCAATGAGCAGTTCTTC.

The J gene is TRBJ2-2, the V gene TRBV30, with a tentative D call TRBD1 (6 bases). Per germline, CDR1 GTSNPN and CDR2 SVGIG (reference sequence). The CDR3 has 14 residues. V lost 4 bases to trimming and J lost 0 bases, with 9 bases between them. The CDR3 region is CAWTTGSNTGELFF. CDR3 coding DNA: TGTGCCTGGACAACAGGGTCGAACACCGGGGAGCTGTTTTTT.

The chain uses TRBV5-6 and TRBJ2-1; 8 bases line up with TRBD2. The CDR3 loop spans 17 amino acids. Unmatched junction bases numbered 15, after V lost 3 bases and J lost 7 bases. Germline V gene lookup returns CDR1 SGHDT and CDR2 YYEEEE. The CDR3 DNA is TGTGCCAGCAGCTCCCGATTGAGCGGGAGCGTTCGAAATGAGCAGTTCTTC. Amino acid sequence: CASSSRLSGSVRNEQFF.

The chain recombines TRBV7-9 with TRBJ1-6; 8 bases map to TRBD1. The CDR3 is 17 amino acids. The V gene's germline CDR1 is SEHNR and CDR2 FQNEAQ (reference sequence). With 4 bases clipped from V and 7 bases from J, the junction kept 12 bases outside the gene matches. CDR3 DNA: TGTGCCAGCAGCTGGAGGCCAGAGGGACAGGAGAATTCACCCCTCCACTTT. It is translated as CASSWRPEGQENSPLHF.

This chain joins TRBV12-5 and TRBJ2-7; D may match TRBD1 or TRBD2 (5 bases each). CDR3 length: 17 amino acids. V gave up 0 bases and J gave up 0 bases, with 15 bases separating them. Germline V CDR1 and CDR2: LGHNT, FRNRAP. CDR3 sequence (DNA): TGTGCTAGTGGTTTGGTCCGAGGGGTCCTCTCCTCCTACGAGCAGTACTTC. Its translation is CASGLVRGVLSSYEQYF.

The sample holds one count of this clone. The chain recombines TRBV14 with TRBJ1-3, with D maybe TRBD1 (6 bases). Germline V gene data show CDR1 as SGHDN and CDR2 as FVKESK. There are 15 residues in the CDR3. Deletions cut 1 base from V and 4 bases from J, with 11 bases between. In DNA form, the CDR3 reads TGTGCCAGCAGCCAAGTCAGGGGAAGAGGAAACACCATATATTTT. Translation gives CASSQVRGRGNTIYF.

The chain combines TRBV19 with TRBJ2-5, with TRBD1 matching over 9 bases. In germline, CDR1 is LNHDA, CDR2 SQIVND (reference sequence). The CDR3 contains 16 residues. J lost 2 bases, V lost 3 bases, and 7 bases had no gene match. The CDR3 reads CASSMMGQGWQETQYF. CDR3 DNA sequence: TGTGCCAGTAGTATGATGGGACAGGGATGGCAAGAGACCCAGTACTTC.

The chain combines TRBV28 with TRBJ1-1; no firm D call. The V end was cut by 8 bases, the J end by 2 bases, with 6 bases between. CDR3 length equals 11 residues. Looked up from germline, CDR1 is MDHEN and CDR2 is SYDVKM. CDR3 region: CASRSNTEAFF. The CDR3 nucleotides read TGTGCCAGCCGCAGTAACACTGAAGCTTTCTTT.

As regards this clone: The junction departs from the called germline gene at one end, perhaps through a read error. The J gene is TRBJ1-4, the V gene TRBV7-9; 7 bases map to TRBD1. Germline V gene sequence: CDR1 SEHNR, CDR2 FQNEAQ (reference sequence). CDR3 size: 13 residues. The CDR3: CASSQGEYEQLFF. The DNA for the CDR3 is TGTGCCAGCAGCCAGGGGGAATATGAACAACTGTTTTTT.

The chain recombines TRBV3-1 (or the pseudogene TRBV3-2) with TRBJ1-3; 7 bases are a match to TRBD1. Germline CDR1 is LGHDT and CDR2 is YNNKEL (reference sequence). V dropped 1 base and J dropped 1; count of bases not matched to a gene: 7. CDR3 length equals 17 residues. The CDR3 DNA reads TGTGCCAGCAGCCAAGGGGGGACAGTCCTGTCTGGAAACACCATATATTTT. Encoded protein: CASSQGGTVLSGNTIYF.

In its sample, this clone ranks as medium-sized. The CDR3 here is CASSPTYRAGGPYEQYF. In nucleotides, the CDR3 is TGTGCCAGCAGCCCCACTTACCGGGCGGGGGGGCCCTACGAGCAGTACTTC. This chain links TRBV7-2 with TRBJ2-7; 9 positions match TRBD2. Germline CDR1 SGHTA, CDR2 FQGNSA. The J segment lost 2 bases and the V segment lost 5 bases, leaving 13 bases of the junction unmatched. The CDR3 is 17 residues long.

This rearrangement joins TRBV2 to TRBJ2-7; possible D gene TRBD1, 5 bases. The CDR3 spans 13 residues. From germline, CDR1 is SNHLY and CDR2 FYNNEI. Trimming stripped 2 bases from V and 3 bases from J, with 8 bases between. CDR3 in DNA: TGTGCCAGCAGTGAACAGGGTTTCTACGAGCAGTACTTC. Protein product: CASSEQGFYEQYF.

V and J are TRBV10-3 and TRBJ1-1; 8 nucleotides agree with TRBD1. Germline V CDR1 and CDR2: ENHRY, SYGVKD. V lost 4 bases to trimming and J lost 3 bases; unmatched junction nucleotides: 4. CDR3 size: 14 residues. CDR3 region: CAISAQGADTEAFF. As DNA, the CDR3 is TGTGCCATCAGTGCCCAGGGGGCCGACACTGAAGCTTTCTTT.

The DNA of the CDR3 is TGTGCCAGCTCACCAACGCCGGGACAGGGTTTAACCGGGGAGCTGTTTTTT. It specifies CASSPTPGQGLTGELFF. The genes are TRBV7-9 and TRBJ2-2, with 9 positions matching TRBD1. From germline, CDR1 is SEHNR and CDR2 FQNEAQ (reference sequence). The V and J ends lost 8 bases and 5 bases, in that order; junction bases with no gene match: 15. The CDR3 covers 17 residues.

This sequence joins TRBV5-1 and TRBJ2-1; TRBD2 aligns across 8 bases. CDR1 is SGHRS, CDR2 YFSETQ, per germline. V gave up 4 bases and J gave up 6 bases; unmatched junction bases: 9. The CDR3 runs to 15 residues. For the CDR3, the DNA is TGCGCCAGCAGCCCGGGAGGGGTAGGGGGCAATGAGCAGTTCTTC. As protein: CASSPGGVGGNEQFF.

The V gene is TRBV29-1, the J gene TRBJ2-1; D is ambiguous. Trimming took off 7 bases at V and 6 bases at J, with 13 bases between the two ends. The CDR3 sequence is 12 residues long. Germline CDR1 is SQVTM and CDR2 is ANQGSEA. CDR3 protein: CSGHTPPNEQFF. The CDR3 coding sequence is TGCAGCGGACATACCCCCCCCAATGAGCAGTTCTTC.

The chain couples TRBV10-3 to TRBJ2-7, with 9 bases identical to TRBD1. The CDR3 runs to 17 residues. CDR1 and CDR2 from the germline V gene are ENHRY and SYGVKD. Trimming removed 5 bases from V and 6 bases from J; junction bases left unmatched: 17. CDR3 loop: CAISSLPKGQGPGEQYF. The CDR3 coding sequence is TGTGCCATCAGTAGCTTACCTAAGGGACAGGGACCTGGCGAGCAGTACTTC.

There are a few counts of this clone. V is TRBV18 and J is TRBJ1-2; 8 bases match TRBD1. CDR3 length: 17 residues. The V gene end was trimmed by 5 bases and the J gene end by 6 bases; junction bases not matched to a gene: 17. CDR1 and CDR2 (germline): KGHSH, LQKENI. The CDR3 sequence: CASSVGTGRLPTNGYTF. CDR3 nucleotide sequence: TGTGCCAGCTCAGTCGGGACAGGCAGACTTCCTACTAATGGCTACACCTTC.

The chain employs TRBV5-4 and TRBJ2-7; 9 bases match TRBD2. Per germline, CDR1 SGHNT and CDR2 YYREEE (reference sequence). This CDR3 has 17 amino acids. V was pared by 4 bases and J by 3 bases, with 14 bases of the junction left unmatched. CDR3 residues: CASSPDSAGGRFYEQYF. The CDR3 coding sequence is TGTGCCAGCAGCCCTGACTCGGCGGGAGGGCGCTTCTACGAGCAGTACTTC.

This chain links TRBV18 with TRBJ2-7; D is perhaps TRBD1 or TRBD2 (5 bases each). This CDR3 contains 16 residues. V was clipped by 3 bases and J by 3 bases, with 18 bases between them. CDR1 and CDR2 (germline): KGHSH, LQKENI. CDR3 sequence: CASSPIGAGRGYEQYF. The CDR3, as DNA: TGTGCCAGCTCACCCATCGGGGCAGGGAGAGGCTACGAGCAGTACTTC.

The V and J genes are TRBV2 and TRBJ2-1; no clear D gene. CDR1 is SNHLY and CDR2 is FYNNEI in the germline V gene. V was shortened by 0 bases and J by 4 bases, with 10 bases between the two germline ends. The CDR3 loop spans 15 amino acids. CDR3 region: CASSEAQTQYNEQFF. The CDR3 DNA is TGTGCCAGCAGTGAAGCGCAGACACAATACAATGAGCAGTTCTTC.

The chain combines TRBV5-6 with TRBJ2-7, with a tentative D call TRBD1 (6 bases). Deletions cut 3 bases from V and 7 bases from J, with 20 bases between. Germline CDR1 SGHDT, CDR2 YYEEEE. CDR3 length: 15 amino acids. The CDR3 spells CASSYADRPSGEQYF. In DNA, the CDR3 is TGTGCCAGCAGCTATGCAGACAGGCCCTCGGGGGAGCAGTACTTC.

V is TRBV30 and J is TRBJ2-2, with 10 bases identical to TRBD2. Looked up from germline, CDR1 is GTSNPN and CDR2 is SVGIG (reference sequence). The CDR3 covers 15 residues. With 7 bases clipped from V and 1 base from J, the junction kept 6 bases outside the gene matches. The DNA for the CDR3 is TGTGCCTCAAGACTAGCGGGCCTGAACACCGGGGAGCTGTTTTTT. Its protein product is CASRLAGLNTGELFF.

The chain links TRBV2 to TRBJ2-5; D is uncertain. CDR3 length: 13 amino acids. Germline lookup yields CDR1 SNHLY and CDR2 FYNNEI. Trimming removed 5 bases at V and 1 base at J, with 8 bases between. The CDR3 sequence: CASSRDIQETQYF. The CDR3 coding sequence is TGTGCCAGCAGTAGAGATATCCAAGAGACCCAGTACTTC.

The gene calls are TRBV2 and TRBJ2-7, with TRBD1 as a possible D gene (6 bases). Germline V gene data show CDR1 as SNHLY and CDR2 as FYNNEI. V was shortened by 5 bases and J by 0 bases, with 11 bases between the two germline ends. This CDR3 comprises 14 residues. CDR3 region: CASSLQGSSYEQYF. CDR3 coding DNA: TGTGCCAGCAGTTTGCAGGGGTCCTCCTACGAGCAGTACTTC.

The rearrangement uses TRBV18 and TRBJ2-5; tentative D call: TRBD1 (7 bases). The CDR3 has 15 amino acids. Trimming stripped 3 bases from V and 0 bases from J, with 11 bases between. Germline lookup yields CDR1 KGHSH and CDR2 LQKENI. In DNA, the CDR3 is TGTGCCAGCTCACCCAGGGGGGAGTACCAAGAGACCCAGTACTTC. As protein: CASSPRGEYQETQYF.

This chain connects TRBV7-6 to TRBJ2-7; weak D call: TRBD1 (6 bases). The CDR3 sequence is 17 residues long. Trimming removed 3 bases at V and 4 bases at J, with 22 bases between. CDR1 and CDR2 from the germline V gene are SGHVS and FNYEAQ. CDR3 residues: CASSFGPNRVERYEQYF. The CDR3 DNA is TGTGCCAGCAGCTTTGGGCCCAACAGGGTGGAACGGTACGAGCAGTACTTC.

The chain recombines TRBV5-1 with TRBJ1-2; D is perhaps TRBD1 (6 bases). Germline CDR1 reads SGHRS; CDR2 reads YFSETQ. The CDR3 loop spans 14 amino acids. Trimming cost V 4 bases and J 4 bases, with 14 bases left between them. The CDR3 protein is CASSEGGGIYGYTF. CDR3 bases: TGCGCCAGCAGCGAGGGGGGGGGTATCTATGGCTACACCTTC.